These 27 T cell receptor beta chains share one sample of origin, sequenced in a study of shared clonotypes between healthy human individuals. The data were produced by immunoSEQ multiplex PCR, yet TCRdb's version contains in-frame clones alone and is incomplete. The table shows 2 million to 3 million clones, with roughly 93% occurring only once. The sample consisted of naive CD4+ T cells from PBMCs. Specified subset: CD45RA+ positively selected. These receptors all come from a man aged 18 to 29 in good health. Some clones in this sample may be carry-over from other donors' samples.

The rearrangement joins TRBV29-1 to TRBJ1-1, with a tentative D call TRBD1 (5 bases). This CDR3 region has 12 residues. CDR1 SQVTM and CDR2 ANQGSEA come from the germline V gene. V was pared by 6 bases and J by 3 bases, with 11 bases between. This CDR3 reads CSVQRGDTEAFF. In DNA form, the CDR3 reads TGCAGCGTCCAACGGGGGGACACTGAAGCTTTCTTT.

The chain is built from TRBV5-1 and TRBJ1-2; D not resolved. The CDR3 has 14 residues. The V gene lost 2 bases and the J gene lost 4 bases, with 12 bases spanning the gap. Germline V gene lookup returns CDR1 SGHRS and CDR2 YFSETQ. The CDR3 DNA reads TGCGCCAGCAGCTTACGGTCGCAGGCCTATGGCTACACCTTC. It specifies CASSLRSQAYGYTF. The full variable domain, rest sourced from reference TRBV5-1 and TRBJ1-2, is KAGVTQTPRYLIKTRGQQVTLSCSPISGHRSVSWYQQTPGQGLQFLFEYFSETQRNKGNFPGRFSGRQFSNSRSEMNVSTLELGDSALYLCASSLRSQAYGYTFGSGTRLTVV.

This clone was counted once. The chain carries TRBV14 and TRBJ2-7, with 9 bases lining up with TRBD1. CDR1 is SGHDN, CDR2 FVKESK, per germline. The ends lost 4 bases at V and 7 bases at J; junction bases unmatched: 11. CDR3 length: 15 residues. Here the CDR3 reads CASSLGQGKTGEQYF. The DNA for the CDR3 is TGTGCCAGCAGCCTGGGACAGGGCAAAACGGGGGAGCAGTACTTC. Looking up the rest from reference TRBV14 and TRBJ2-7 gives the full variable domain: EAGVTQFPSHSVIEKGQTVTLRCDPISGHDNLYWYRRVMGKEIKFLLHFVKESKQDESGMPNNRFLAERTGGTYSTLKVQPAELEDSGVYFCASSLGQGKTGEQYFGPGTRLTVT.

The chain couples TRBV28 to TRBJ2-7; unclear D gene. The V end was cut by 3 bases, the J end by 0 bases, with 15 bases between. The CDR3 has 16 amino acids. Germline V lookup: CDR1 MDHEN, CDR2 SYDVKM. The CDR3, as DNA: TGTGCCAGCAGTTTCTGGAAGACACGCTACTCCTACGAGCAGTACTTC. Residues: CASSFWKTRYSYEQYF.

The chain employs TRBV18 and TRBJ1-4, with D unclear. V lost 6 bases and J lost 7, with 15 bases in between. Looked up from germline, CDR1 is KGHSH and CDR2 is LQKENI. The CDR3 is 14 residues long. The CDR3 bases are TGTGCCAGCTCCCCCGGACTACCGGGTGAAAAACTGTTTTTT. Its translation: CASSPGLPGEKLFF.

The chain has TRBV19 and TRBJ1-5; tentatively, D is TRBD1 (5 bases). Germline CDR1 LNHDA, CDR2 SQIVND (reference sequence). V lost 8 bases and J lost 0, with 11 bases in between. This CDR3 has 14 amino acids. CDR3 amino acids: CASGGGSSNQPQHF. The CDR3 DNA follows: TGTGCCAGTGGCGGGGGGTCTAGCAATCAGCCCCAGCATTTT.

This clone was detected only a few times. Distinct nucleotide sequences in the sample also encode this CDR3. The V call is TRBV28, the J call TRBJ2-1; D call uncertain. Germline lookup yields CDR1 MDHEN and CDR2 SYDVKM. The CDR3 length is 12 residues. V was pared by 1 base and J by 4 bases, with 2 bases between. The CDR3: CASSLSYNEQFF. CDR3 nucleotide sequence: TGTGCCAGCAGTTTATCATACAATGAGCAGTTCTTC. Based on the CDR3 plus reference TRBV28 and TRBJ2-1, the full variable domain is DVKVTQSSRYLVKRTGEKVFLECVQDMDHENMFWYRQDPGLGLRLIYFSYDVKMKEKGDIPEGYSVSREKKERFSLILESASTNQTSMYLCASSLSYNEQFFGPGTRLTVL.

The chain joins TRBV5-4 to TRBJ2-1; 10 bases match TRBD2. V gave up 5 bases and J gave up 6 bases; unmatched junction bases: 14. CDR3 length equals 17 residues. Germline CDR1 reads SGHNT; CDR2 reads YYREEE (reference sequence). DNA of the CDR3: TGTGCCAGCAGATACAGGACTAGCGGAAGAACTCGCAATGAGCAGTTCTTC. Protein sequence: CASRYRTSGRTRNEQFF.

Concerning this clone: The same CDR3 can be traced to other DNA sequences in this sample. J is TRBJ2-3 and V is TRBV19; D gene unclear. The germline gives CDR1 LNHDA, CDR2 SQIVND (reference sequence). CDR3 length: 15 amino acids. Between the trimmed V and J ends, which lost 6 bases and 0 bases, there was a span of 13 bases. The chain's CDR3 is CASSPGFPSTDTQYF. CDR3 sequence (DNA): TGTGCCAGTAGCCCCGGGTTCCCTAGCACAGATACGCAGTATTTT.

This chain connects TRBV18 to TRBJ2-3, with D perhaps matching TRBD1 (5 bases). With 0 bases removed from V and 3 bases from J, the gap between germline ends came to 10 bases. The CDR3 spans 15 residues. CDR1 is KGHSH and CDR2 is LQKENI in the germline V gene. This CDR3 is CASSPPGRATDTQYF. The CDR3 DNA sequence: TGTGCCAGCTCACCACCGGGCAGGGCAACAGATACGCAGTATTTT. Using reference TRBV18 and TRBJ2-3 for the parts outside the CDR3, the full variable domain is NAGVMQNPRHLVRRRGQEARLRCSPMKGHSHVYWYRQLPEEGLKFMVYLQKENIIDESGMPKERFSAEFPKEGPSILRIQQVVRGDSAAYFCASSPPGRATDTQYFGPGTRLTVL.

The V gene is TRBV19, the J gene TRBJ2-6; 7 bases match TRBD1. Germline V gene lookup returns CDR1 LNHDA and CDR2 SQIVND (reference sequence). This CDR3 is 17 amino acids long. V trimming: 3 bases; J trimming: 0 bases; junction bases outside the gene matches: 5. CDR3 bases: TGTGCCAGTAGTATCGGACAGGCGAGCTCTGGGGCCAACGTCCTGACTTTC. Its translation is CASSIGQASSGANVLTF.

The sample holds one count of this clone. Additional DNA sequences in this sample encode the identical CDR3. The rearrangement links TRBV7-9 to TRBJ2-1; 12 nucleotides match TRBD1. Looked up from germline, CDR1 is SEHNR and CDR2 is FQNEAQ (reference sequence). Unmatched junction bases numbered 7, after V lost 5 bases and J lost 8 bases. The CDR3 sequence is 15 residues long. The chain's CDR3 is CASSLGQGAGDEQFF. The CDR3 bases are TGTGCCAGCAGCCTGGGACAGGGGGCCGGCGATGAGCAGTTCTTC.

The V call is TRBV5-1, the J call TRBJ2-2; TRBD1 agrees at 9 bases. The CDR3 runs 16 residues. With 4 bases clipped from V and 2 bases from J, the junction kept 6 bases outside the gene matches. The germline CDR1 and CDR2 sequences are SGHRS and YFSETQ. The CDR3 is CASSPGTGLNTGELFF. The CDR3 coding sequence is TGCGCCAGCAGCCCAGGGACAGGGCTTAACACCGGGGAGCTGTTTTTT.

The chain links TRBV19 to TRBJ2-7, with 7 bases aligning to TRBD1. The germline V gene has CDR1 LNHDA and CDR2 SQIVND (reference sequence). CDR3 length: 15 amino acids. Unmatched junction bases numbered 14, after V lost 6 bases and J lost 6 bases. For the CDR3, the DNA is TGTGCCAGTAGCCGAGGATTACAGGGGCTTGGCGAGCAGTACTTC. It yields the protein CASSRGLQGLGEQYF.

This clone was counted a single time. The chain links TRBV5-6 to TRBJ2-7; 9 positions match TRBD2. This CDR3 contains 14 residues. V dropped 4 bases and J dropped 5; count of bases not matched to a gene: 7. The V gene's germline CDR1 is SGHDT and CDR2 YYEEEE. The CDR3 loop is CASSRRGGWNEQYF. CDR3 in DNA: TGTGCCAGCAGCCGGCGGGGGGGATGGAACGAGCAGTACTTC.

This chain connects TRBV5-1 to TRBJ2-7; 9 bases line up with TRBD1. V gave up 3 bases and J gave up 3 bases; unmatched junction bases: 13. The CDR3 is 17 amino acids. Germline values: CDR1 SGHRS, CDR2 YFSETQ. As DNA, the CDR3 is TGCGCCAGCAGCTGGGGGCCGGGACAGGGCGGGCTCTACGAGCAGTACTTC. This gives the protein CASSWGPGQGGLYEQYF.

On this clone: Other DNA variants within this sample encode the same CDR3. The chain uses TRBV7-2 and TRBJ1-4; D remains unclear. Germline CDR1 SGHTA, CDR2 FQGNSA. V was trimmed by 1 base and J by 5 bases, leaving 5 bases between them. The CDR3 length is 13 residues. CDR3 sequence reads: CASSLGLNEKLFF. The CDR3 DNA reads as TGTGCCAGCAGCTTAGGACTCAATGAAAAACTGTTTTTT. Supplemented by reference TRBV7-2 and TRBJ1-4, the full variable domain reads GAGVSQSPSNKVTEKGKDVELRCDPISGHTALYWYRQSLGQGLEFLIYFQGNSAPDKSGLPSDRFSAERTGGSVSTLTIQRTQQEDSAVYLCASSLGLNEKLFFGSGTQLSVL.

The gene calls are TRBV29-1 and TRBJ2-1, with D maybe TRBD1 (6 bases). V was cut by 6 bases and J by 4 bases, with 22 bases left in between. CDR1 is SQVTM and CDR2 is ANQGSEA in the germline V gene. This CDR3 region has 16 residues. For the CDR3, the DNA is TGCAGCGTCTACAACCCATACAGGGACCGATACAATGAGCAGTTCTTC. Its translation: CSVYNPYRDRYNEQFF.

V gene TRBV30 combines with J gene TRBJ1-2, with D possibly being TRBD1 (5 bases). Germline CDR1 GTSNPN, CDR2 SVGIG (reference sequence). CDR3 length equals 14 residues. V dropped 3 bases and J dropped 4 bases, with 15 bases sitting between them. In nucleotides, the CDR3 is TGTGCCTGGAGCCCCTCGGGCGGGGGCTATGGCTACACCTTC. It is translated as CAWSPSGGGYGYTF. Supplemented by reference TRBV30 and TRBJ1-2, the full variable domain reads SQTIHQWPATLVQPVGSPLSLECTVEGTSNPNLYWYRQAAGRGLQLLFYSVGIGQISSEVPQNLSASRPQDRQFILSSKKLLLSDSGFYLCAWSPSGGGYGYTFGSGTRLTVV.

This clone was recorded once. The chain employs TRBV4-3 and TRBJ2-7; 10 nucleotides match TRBD2. Per the germline V gene, CDR1 is LGHNA and CDR2 is YSLEER. V gave up 3 bases and J gave up 5 bases; unmatched junction bases: 7. The CDR3 contains 15 residues. The DNA of the CDR3 is TGCGCCAGCAGCCACAAGACTAGCGGGTCCCACGAGCAGTACTTC. This translates into CASSHKTSGSHEQYF.

This clone was detected only a few times. This CDR3 is also generated by other DNA sequences in the sample. The chain uses TRBV5-1 and TRBJ1-1, with no clear D. In germline, CDR1 is SGHRS, CDR2 YFSETQ. V lost 0 bases and J lost 3, with 6 bases in between. CDR3 size: 13 residues. Here the CDR3 DNA reads TGCGCCAGCAGCTTGGTGGGGTACACTGAAGCTTTCTTT. Its protein is CASSLVGYTEAFF.

This sequence joins TRBV5-4 and TRBJ1-2; D unclear. The CDR3 is 15 amino acids. Germline lookup yields CDR1 SGHNT and CDR2 YYREEE (reference sequence). Trimming removed 0 bases from V and 0 bases from J, with 9 bases in between. The CDR3 coding sequence is TGTGCCAGCAGCTTGGTCTCCACTGCTAACTATGGCTACACCTTC. Translated, it gives CASSLVSTANYGYTF.

The chain has TRBV29-1 and TRBJ2-1, with 10 positions matching TRBD2. J lost 7 bases, V lost 4 bases, and 7 bases had no gene match. CDR3 length equals 14 residues. Germline loops: CDR1 SQVTM, CDR2 ANQGSEA. In DNA, the CDR3 is TGCAGCGTTGCTAGCGGGAGTGGTTATAATGAGCAGTTCTTC. This sequence encodes CSVASGSGYNEQFF.

The rearrangement uses TRBV6-1 and TRBJ1-4, with D perhaps TRBD1 (5 bases). The CDR3 sequence is 15 residues long. Germline CDR1 and CDR2: MNHNS and SASEGT. Trimming cost V 3 bases and J 5 bases, with 13 bases left between them. CDR3 loop: CASSDAGTGNEKLFF. For the CDR3, the DNA is TGTGCCAGCAGTGACGCCGGGACGGGGAATGAAAAACTGTTTTTT.

As to this clone: The sample holds other DNA sequences that translate to the same CDR3. This chain connects TRBV7-9 to TRBJ2-7, with D possibly being TRBD1 or TRBD2 (6 bases each). Germline CDR1 is SEHNR and CDR2 is FQNEAQ (reference sequence). Trimming stripped 5 bases from V and 2 bases from J, with 13 bases between. The length of the CDR3 is 14 residues. CDR3: CASSRGQGAYEQYF. CDR3 bases: TGTGCCAGCAGCCGGGGGCAGGGCGCCTACGAGCAGTACTTC.

The J gene is TRBJ1-4, the V gene TRBV27; TRBD1 is a possible D gene (5 bases). The CDR3 contains 15 residues. Trimming shortened V by 6 bases and J by 0 bases, and 11 bases separated the two germline ends. From germline, CDR1 is MNHEY and CDR2 SMNVEV (reference sequence). The CDR3 loop is CASRLRGATNEKLFF. The CDR3 nucleotides read TGTGCCAGCAGGCTGAGGGGCGCAACTAATGAAAAACTGTTTTTT.

The J gene is TRBJ2-1, the V gene TRBV2; D is tentatively TRBD1 or TRBD2 (5 bases each). V was pared by 6 bases and J by 3 bases, with 15 bases between. CDR1 and CDR2 from the germline V gene are SNHLY and FYNNEI. The CDR3 spans 15 residues. The CDR3 DNA is TGTGCCAGCAGGGACGGGACCTGGTACTACAATGAGCAGTTCTTC. Protein sequence: CASRDGTWYYNEQFF.